Following are 17 T cell receptor beta chains from one sample sequenced in a study of identical twins (dated by TCRdb to about 2016). Preparation of the library involved 5' RACE. TCRdb names Illumina HiSeq 2000 as the instrument used. TCRdb itself trimmed the public reads at Q25 with fastp, ran MiXCR and retained productive beta chains. Every CDR3 protein is listed once, alongside the most common genes and DNA of its rows. This sample holds 1.5 million to 2 million distinct CDR3 sequences; under 35% were observed only once. The ten biggest clones cover around 0.3% of the sample. Sequenced material: cord blood. These receptors originate from a newborn girl in good health.

This clonotype has more than one count but fewer than ten. The V gene is TRBV25-1, the J gene TRBJ2-5; 10 bases match TRBD1. Germline CDR1 and CDR2: MGHDK and SYGVNS. Germline trimming cut 4 bases from V and 2 bases from J; bases unmatched to any gene: 7. There are 16 residues in the CDR3. The CDR3 sequence: CASSAGQGLPQETQYF. Written as DNA, the CDR3 is TGTGCCAGCAGTGCGGGACAGGGGCTTCCTCAAGAGACCCAGTACTTC. The variable domain in full, with the rest retrieved from reference TRBV25-1 and TRBJ2-5, is EADIYQTPRYLVIGTGKKITLECSQTMGHDKMYWYQQDPGMELHLIHYSYGVNSTEKGDLSSESTVSRIRTEHFPLTLESARPSHTSQYLCASSAGQGLPQETQYFGPGTRLLVL.

This clonotype has more than one count but fewer than ten. The rearrangement links TRBV5-1 to TRBJ1-2; D gene uncertain. The germline V gene has CDR1 SGHRS and CDR2 YFSETQ. The CDR3 is made up of 14 amino acids. The V gene lost 4 bases and the J gene lost 0 bases, with 10 bases spanning the gap. The CDR3, as DNA: TGCGCCAGCAGCCCGCTAGGCCCTAACTATGGCTACACCTTC. Its translation: CASSPLGPNYGYTF.

This clonotype was seen a few times. V is TRBV11-2 and J is TRBJ2-7; 8 nucleotides agree with TRBD2. V shed 2 bases and J 5 bases; nucleotides not matched to a gene: 5. This CDR3 spans 14 amino acids. Germline V gene data show CDR1 as SGHAT and CDR2 as FQNNGV. The CDR3, as DNA: TGTGCCAGCAGCTTACAACGGGGGGGCCACGAGCAGTACTTC. Encoded protein: CASSLQRGGHEQYF. Full variable domain (missing parts from reference TRBV11-2 and TRBJ2-7): EAGVAQSPRYKIIEKRQSVAFWCNPISGHATLYWYQQILGQGPKLLIQFQNNGVVDDSQLPKDRFSAERLKGVDSTLKIQPAKLEDSAVYLCASSLQRGGHEQYFGPGTRLTVT.

In the case of this clonotype: A read error may produce the germline difference seen at one junction end. The chain employs TRBV6-5 and TRBJ1-4; TRBD1 is a possible D gene (5 bases). Germline lookup yields CDR1 MNHEY and CDR2 SVGAGI. The CDR3 has 15 amino acids. This chain's CDR3 is CASSYYGAPNEKLVF. The CDR3 DNA follows: TGTGCCAGCAGTTACTACGGGGCGCCTAATGAAAAACTGGTTTTT.

A remark on this clonotype: Sequence at one end of the junction differs from germline and may be a read error. The V and J genes are TRBV4-1 and TRBJ2-7; D unclear. This CDR3 region has 16 residues. Germline V gives CDR1 MGHRA, CDR2 YSYEKL. The CDR3: CASSQRLGPASCEQYF. In DNA form, the CDR3 reads TGCGCCAGCAGCCAAAGACTTGGCCCAGCTTCCTGCGAGCAGTACTTC.

A few counts support this clonotype. The chain is built from TRBV7-2 and TRBJ2-7, with 9 positions matching TRBD2. The CDR3 runs to 14 residues. Germline values: CDR1 SGHTA, CDR2 FQGNSA. Unmatched junction bases numbered 3, after V lost 4 bases and J lost 2 bases. CDR3 in DNA: TGTGCCAGCAGCTCCCTAGCGGGGCCCTACGAGCAGTACTTC. Translating it yields CASSSLAGPYEQYF.

The gene calls are TRBV4-2 and TRBJ2-3, with 12 bases aligning to TRBD2. CDR1 LGHNA and CDR2 YNFKEQ come from the germline V gene. Trimming removed 0 bases from V and 6 bases from J; junction bases left unmatched: 4. The CDR3 totals 16 residues. For the CDR3, the DNA is TGTGCCAGCAGCCAAGAGCGGCTAGCGGGGGGGGATACGCAGTATTTT. This codes for CASSQERLAGGDTQYF.

This clonotype was counted at least ten times. The rearrangement joins TRBV20-1 to TRBJ2-1, with 10 nucleotides matching TRBD2. The trim removed 3 bases at V and 6 bases at J, leaving 2 bases unmatched. Germline loops: CDR1 DFQATT, CDR2 SNEGSKA (reference sequence). The CDR3 runs to 13 residues. CDR3 in amino acids: CSASSGRANEQFF. The CDR3 DNA reads as TGCAGTGCTAGCAGCGGGAGGGCCAATGAGCAGTTCTTC.

The rearrangement links TRBV6-5 to TRBJ1-4; D gene ambiguous. This CDR3 is 15 amino acids long. V lost 4 bases and J 4 bases, leaving 13 bases between the germline ends. Germline V gene lookup returns CDR1 MNHEY and CDR2 SVGAGI. The CDR3 sequence is CASSSSWNGNEKLFF. The CDR3 DNA sequence: TGTGCCAGCAGTTCCTCATGGAATGGTAATGAAAAACTGTTTTTT.

This clonotype was counted many times. V usage is TRBV29-1 and J usage is TRBJ2-3; D is unresolved. This CDR3 comprises 13 residues. Trimming took off 4 bases at V and 2 bases at J, with 10 bases between the two ends. CDR1 SQVTM and CDR2 ANQGSEA come from the germline V gene. CDR3 sequence: CSVAAGFTDTQYF. The CDR3, as DNA: TGCAGCGTTGCGGCAGGCTTCACAGATACGCAGTATTTT.

This clonotype was seen a few times. The chain combines TRBV12-3 or TRBV12-4 with TRBJ1-2, with 7 nucleotides matching TRBD1. The CDR3 has 14 residues. Trimming took 4 bases from V and 5 from J; bases not matched to a gene: 7. The CDR3 loop reads CASSSGQAPYGYTF. The CDR3 nucleotides read TGTGCCAGCAGTTCCGGACAGGCCCCTTATGGCTACACCTTC.

The rearrangement links TRBV28 to TRBJ2-3; 12 bases are a match to TRBD2. The junction had 12 bases not matched to a gene; V was cut back by 3 bases and J by 5 bases. Germline loops: CDR1 MDHEN, CDR2 SYDVKM. CDR3 length: 18 residues. In DNA, the CDR3 is TGTGCCAGCAGTTTGGGGAGACTAGCGGGAGTACTTGGAGATACGCAGTATTTT. Its protein is CASSLGRLAGVLGDTQYF.

This clonotype was detected a few times. V is TRBV9 and J is TRBJ1-1; D perhaps matches TRBD1 (5 bases). The germline gives CDR1 SGDLS, CDR2 YYNGEE. This CDR3 contains 14 residues. V lost 3 bases to trimming and J lost 0 bases, with 9 bases between them. In DNA form, the CDR3 reads TGTGCCAGCAGCGCCCAGGGAGTGAACACTGAAGCTTTCTTT. It translates to CASSAQGVNTEAFF.

In this sample, this clonotype turned up a few times. V is TRBV5-1 and J is TRBJ2-1; D is perhaps TRBD2 (5 bases). Germline lookup yields CDR1 SGHRS and CDR2 YFSETQ. The CDR3 is 14 residues long. V lost 6 bases and J 4 bases, leaving 14 bases between the germline ends. CDR3: CASKHHGEYNEQFF. CDR3 sequence (DNA): TGCGCCAGCAAGCACCACGGGGAATACAATGAGCAGTTCTTC.

This clonotype has a handful of counts. The chain links TRBV29-1 to TRBJ2-7; TRBD2 matches 9 bases. The germline gives CDR1 SQVTM, CDR2 ANQGSEA. The CDR3 spans 13 residues. Trimming took 5 bases from V and 4 from J; bases not matched to a gene: 6. DNA for the CDR3: TGCAGCGTTAGGCGGGGGGGCCCTTACGAGCAGTACTTC. Its protein product is CSVRRGGPYEQYF.

The chain joins TRBV20-1 to TRBJ2-3, with 7 positions matching TRBD2. Germline loops: CDR1 DFQATT, CDR2 SNEGSKA (reference sequence). The junction had 3 bases not matched to a gene; V was cut back by 3 bases and J by 0 bases. The CDR3 extends over 14 amino acids. The CDR3 DNA sequence: TGCAGTGCTAGCTGGGAGGGTAGCACAGATACGCAGTATTTT. It translates to CSASWEGSTDTQYF.

In the case of this clonotype: A much larger clone differs by one base, so this may be a read error. The chain is built from TRBV4-2 and TRBJ2-5; D may be TRBD2 (5 bases). The J call may not be correct, given that the DNA end is closer to TRBJ2-7. This CDR3 spans 15 amino acids. The germline V gene has CDR1 LGHNA and CDR2 YNFKEQ. The CDR3 sequence: CASSQENPGDYEQYF. The CDR3 region has the DNA TGTGCCAGCAGCCAAGAAAATCCCGGGGACTACGAGCAGTACTTC.